This entry features one T cell receptor (beta chain) sequence. Its specificity is not known. The entry originates in a study of CD8 T cells in ankylosing spondylitis. Study-wide results and limits: What appeared characteristic of ankylosing spondylitis blood was a TCR beta motif of several highly homologous variants. Reported data indicate significant enrichment of disease-linked clones within matched ankylosing spondylitis synovial fluid.

Trimming removed 5 bases from V and 2 bases from J, with 13 bases in between. CDR1 SEHNR and CDR2 FQNEAQ come from the germline V gene (reference sequence). There are 14 residues in the CDR3. Generation of TCR beta libraries employed quantitative 5'-RACE incorporating molecular barcodes. In TCRdb, the 5' RACE reads were re-called with MiXCR into one record per CDR3 protein. This sample has approximately 300,000 distinct CDR3 sequences; around 8% occur once, and the top ten carry 14% to 15%. This TCR came from a male donor with ankylosing spondylitis. The material sequenced was blood, either unsorted or a sorted T cell fraction (not recorded which). This chain uses TRBV7-9 with TRBJ2-7, with D perhaps matching TRBD2 (6 bases). CDR3 DNA: TGTGCCAGCAGCGGCCGGGACTTCCCCTACGAGCAGTACTTC. Translated: CASSGRDFPYEQYF. The whole variable domain, filled in from reference TRBV7-9 and TRBJ2-7, reads DTGVSQNPRHKITKRGQNVTFRCDPISEHNRLYWYRQTLGQGPEFLTYFQNEAQLEKSRLLSDRFSAERPKGSFSTLEIQRTEQGDSAMYLCASSGRDFPYEQYFGPGTRLTVT.